This TCR beta chain was profiled in a study of CD8 T cells in Susac syndrome. TCR beta sequencing was performed on blood CD8+ and CD4+ T cells. In contrast to the negatively isolated CD8+ and CD4+ T cells, TEMRA cells were FACS-enriched. RNA was extracted with the RNeasy kit, and a quantity of about 0.45 to 1 ug was reverse transcribed using random hexamers. Amplification of TCR beta CDR3 by immunoSEQ multiplex PCR spanned 54 Vbeta and 13 Jbeta. TCRdb analysed the immunoSEQ multiplex PCR reads with MiXCR anew, one entry per CDR3 protein. The table shows 150,000 or so distinct CDR3 sequences, with roughly nine tenths occurring only once. The CDR3 is made up of 16 amino acids. V shed 6 bases and J 5 bases; nucleotides not matched to a gene: 12.

The receptor was isolated from a human donor in good health. V usage is TRBV12-3 or TRBV12-4 and J usage is TRBJ2-5; TRBD2 matches at 10 bases. The sample taken for sequencing was CD4+ T cells from PBMCs. CDR3 amino acids: CASRSLLAGAIETQYF. CDR3 bases: TGTGCCAGCAGGTCTCTTCTAGCGGGAGCGATCGAGACCCAGTACTTC.